A selection of T cell receptor beta chains follows, all from one sample in a study of blood T cell repertoires in COVID-19. The assay was immunoSEQ multiplex PCR, and TCRdb's table has in-frame clones only and misses some. The sample holds about 120,000 clones; about 90% are singletons and the top ten take roughly 4%. The source material was peripheral blood. These receptors were taken from a woman aged 55-70 years with COVID-19, enrolled during active disease. Each CDR3 is given with its conserved first and last residue. D genes are given only for firm matches. Clone size is not always given. Where it is, it says once, few, many or a class for expanded clones.

TRBV5-5	-	-	TRBJ1-1	CASSLNSDYLGTEAFF	TGTGCCAGCAGCCTGAACTCGGACTATTTGGGGACTGAAGCTTTCTTT
TRBV5-6	-	once	TRBJ2-3	CASSPLGTDTQYF	TGTGCCAGCAGCCCATTAGGCACAGATACGCAGTATTTT
TRBV19	TRBD1	-	TRBJ1-2	CASSRGIGGYTF	TGTGCCAGTTCCAGGGGGATTGGGGGCTACACCTTC
TRBV19	TRBD1	-	TRBJ1-2	CASIQLGQGGGYTF	TGTGCCAGTATTCAATTGGGACAGGGCGGTGGCTACACCTTC
TRBV6-5	-	-	TRBJ2-7	CASSSRFQGSYEQYF	TGTGCCAGCAGTTCGCGTTTTCAGGGCTCCTACGAGCAGTACTTC
TRBV6-5	-	few	TRBJ2-7	CASSSSRYEQYF	TGTGCCAGCAGTTCCTCCCGCTACGAGCAGTACTTC
TRBV7-3	-	-	TRBJ1-1	CASSQYDTGIGTEAFF	TGTGCCAGCAGCCAATACGATACAGGGATCGGCACTGAAGCTTTCTTT
TRBV5-1	-	once	TRBJ1-3	CASSLPGSGNTIYF	TGCGCCAGCAGCTTGCCGGGATCTGGAAACACCATATATTTT
TRBV7-8	TRBD1	-	TRBJ2-3	CASNPIIQGAYVDTQYF	TGTGCCAGCAACCCTATCATCCAGGGGGCGTATGTTGATACGCAGTATTTT
TRBV2	-	-	TRBJ2-3	CASSVDWSQYF	TGTGCCAGCAGTGTAGATTGGTCGCAGTATTTT
TRBV6-5	-	-	TRBJ1-1	CATRSRGNTEAFF	TGTGCCACCCGGAGTAGAGGGAACACTGAAGCTTTCTTT
TRBV19	TRBD2	-	TRBJ2-3	CASTPREGPAFTDTQYF	TGTGCCAGTACCCCCCGGGAGGGGCCGGCCTTTACAGATACGCAGTATTTT
TRBV2	-	-	TRBJ2-7	CASSEGQGKAYEQYF	TGTGCCAGCAGTGAAGGGCAGGGGAAAGCCTACGAGCAGTACTTC
TRBV7-2	TRBD1	-	TRBJ1-5	CASSPDRGNQPQHF	TGTGCCAGCAGCCCGGACAGGGGAAATCAGCCCCAGCATTTT
TRBV7-2	-	-	TRBJ2-3	CASSRVGGGSTDTQYF	TGTGCCAGCAGCCGCGTAGGGGGGGGCAGCACAGATACGCAGTATTTT
TRBV19	TRBD1	-	TRBJ2-7	CATLSGTVPYEQYF	TGTGCCACATTATCCGGGACAGTCCCCTACGAGCAGTACTTC
TRBV9	TRBD2	once	TRBJ2-3	CASSSPGLAGGTRTDTQYF	TGTGCCAGCAGCTCCCCGGGACTAGCGGGGGGGACTCGCACAGATACGCAGTATTTT
TRBV7-9	TRBD1	-	TRBJ2-7	CASSFAGQGYEQYF	TGTGCCAGCAGCTTCGCGGGACAGGGATACGAGCAGTACTTC
TRBV13	TRBD2	-	TRBJ2-1	CASSAIGGGSYNEQFF	TGTGCCAGCAGCGCCATAGGCGGGGGCTCCTACAATGAGCAGTTCTTC
TRBV9	TRBD2	-	TRBJ2-1	CASSVSSGGRSYNEQFF	TGTGCCAGCAGCGTCTCTAGCGGGGGGCGCTCCTACAATGAGCAGTTCTTC
TRBV5-8	-	-	TRBJ1-5	CASSWRTGPIMPQHF	TGTGCCAGCAGCTGGCGAACAGGGCCAATCATGCCCCAGCATTTT
TRBV21-1	-	-	TRBJ1-6	CASTTGQKNSPLHF	TGTGCCAGCACCACGGGACAGAAGAATTCACCCCTCCACTTT
TRBV7-9	-	-	TRBJ1-5	CASSLASGKPQHF	TGTGCCAGCAGCTTAGCGTCAGGAAAGCCCCAGCATTTT
TRBV5-1	TRBD2	-	TRBJ2-2	CASSPAGRNTGELFF	TGCGCCAGCAGCCCAGCGGGGCGGAACACCGGGGAGCTGTTTTTT
TRBV7-9	TRBD1	-	TRBJ1-6	CASSPDRASPLHF	TGTGCCAGCAGCCCGGACAGGGCCTCACCCCTCCACTTT
TRBV10-3	TRBD2	-	TRBJ2-7	CAISESSSGGSYEQYF	TGTGCCATCAGTGAGTCGAGTAGCGGGGGAAGCTACGAGCAGTACTTC
TRBV7-9	TRBD2	-	TRBJ2-1	CASSLNPSGGPYNEQFF	TGTGCCAGCAGCTTAAATCCTAGCGGGGGCCCCTACAATGAGCAGTTCTTC
TRBV5-1	-	-	TRBJ2-7	CASRGNSYEQYF	TGCGCCAGCCGGGGGAACTCCTACGAGCAGTACTTC
TRBV6-5	-	-	TRBJ2-5	CASAPLGETQYF	TGTGCCAGCGCTCCGTTGGGCGAGACCCAGTACTTC
TRBV7-3	TRBD2	-	TRBJ2-1	CASSRGTRDEQFF	TGTGCCAGCAGCCGGGGGACTAGAGATGAGCAGTTCTTC
TRBV19	-	-	TRBJ1-2	CASGQAAYGYTF	TGTGCCAGTGGACAAGCCGCCTATGGCTACACCTTC
TRBV7-9	-	-	TRBJ1-5	CASSPTGGRGQPQHF	TGTGCCAGCAGCCCCACTGGGGGCCGTGGCCAGCCCCAGCATTTT
TRBV5-4	TRBD1	-	TRBJ1-2	CASSQDRGYYGYTF	TGTGCCAGCAGCCAGGACAGGGGCTACTATGGCTACACCTTC